The sequence of this TCR beta chain was determined in a study of blood T cell repertoires in COVID-19. Study-level background: The United States, Italy and Spain were the sources of the acute and convalescent COVID-19 samples. Sources were T cells, B-cell-depleted T cells, or PBMCs; the material itself was cDNA or gDNA.

Per the study methods: Amplification from reference gene primers served as the basis for estimated nucleated cell counts. The data were produced by immunoSEQ multiplex PCR, yet TCRdb's version contains in-frame clones alone and is incomplete. That table supplies the V and J calls and clone size; D and trimming were determined from the DNA. Of 50,000 to 70,000 clones listed, around 87% are singletons. The V and J ends lost 6 bases and 1 base respectively, with 10 bases between them. The CDR3 loop spans 14 amino acids. Germline values: CDR1 SGHTA, CDR2 FQGNSA. The V gene is TRBV7-2, the J gene TRBJ2-4; tentatively, D is TRBD1 (6 bases). This receptor was taken from a man aged 60 to 69 with active or convalescent COVID-19. Material for sequencing was peripheral blood. The CDR3 loop is CASSTGRAKNIQYF. CDR3 DNA: TGTGCCAGCAGTACAGGGCGGGCCAAAAACATTCAGTACTTC.